This TCR beta chain stems from a study of T cell responses to AZD1222 COVID-19 vaccine. Using immunoSEQ multiplex PCR, the repertoire was profiled, and TCRdb retains in-frame clones only, with some absent. The profile covers roughly 120,000 clones, with approximately 89% appearing a single time and roughly 4.1% taken by the ten largest. Study-wide findings and caveats: White British ancestry dominated among donors, who included more females, and clonal diversity was possibly underestimated. Compared with day 0, the breadth and depth of the Spike-specific TCR repertoire rose significantly after two doses of AZD1222. Epitopes outside B.1.351 and B.1.1.7 mutated regions reportedly drew nearly half of spike TCRs.

Comments on this clone: Its antigen is currently unknown.

The germline V gene encodes CDR1 MGHRA and CDR2 YSYEKL. The CDR3 runs to 15 residues. V gave up 3 bases and J gave up 4 bases, with 13 bases separating them. This sequence joins TRBV4-1 and TRBJ1-3; maybe TRBD1 (6 bases). The sequence was collected from an adult in good health. The material was peripheral blood, obtained on day 0 of AZD1222 vaccination. The CDR3 region has the DNA TGCGCCAGCAGCCAGGGGACACTGATCGGAAACACCATATATTTT. This codes for CASSQGTLIGNTIYF.